The clone carrying this T cell receptor beta chain occurred once. Using immunoSEQ multiplex PCR, the repertoire was profiled, and TCRdb retains in-frame clones only, with some absent. This table has about 45,000 clones, roughly 80% appearing once. This sample was taken from a study of OX40 agonist ivuxolimab in advanced cancers. Study-wide background: Of mixed ages from 23 to 79 and averaging about 56 years, the group was more than 65% male.

Between the trimmed V and J ends, which lost 2 bases and 3 bases, there was a span of 13 bases. The CDR3 sequence is 15 residues long. Germline lookup yields CDR1 MNHEY and CDR2 SMNVEV (reference sequence). Source: CD4+ or CD8+ T cells sorted from blood, taken in a trial of the OX40 agonist ivuxolimab. V usage is TRBV27 and J usage is TRBJ1-2; D is possibly TRBD1 (5 bases). This sequence originates from an adult with an advanced solid tumor such as melanoma, head and neck, liver or kidney cancer. CDR3 sequence reads: CASSLRAGPDYGYTF. As DNA, the CDR3 is TGTGCCAGCAGTTTAAGGGCAGGGCCCGACTATGGCTACACCTTC.